This T cell receptor beta chain comes out of a study of cytomegalovirus exposure and HLA in healthy donors. Whole-study results and caveats: For presence/absence analyses, sequencing depth was assumed to be roughly uniform across donors.

At sampling all donors were nominally healthy, likely with unrecorded immune exposures. This clone was observed a single time. Antigen specificity is unknown. It was with 60 Vbeta and 13 Jbeta primers that the PCR ran. The data were produced by immunoSEQ multiplex PCR, yet TCRdb's version contains in-frame clones alone and is incomplete. The sample consists of about 140,000 clones, roughly four fifths of them appearing once. The receptor was isolated from a woman in her thirties or forties in good health and CMV-seronegative. Sequencing was performed on PBMCs.

The CDR3 region has the DNA TGTGCCACCAGCAGAGATCCAAATTCACCCCTCCACTTT. This gives the protein CATSRDPNSPLHF. The V call is TRBV15, the J call TRBJ1-6; D is undetermined. The CDR3 extends over 13 amino acids. V was clipped by 0 bases and J by 7 bases, with 4 bases between them. The germline CDR1 and CDR2 sequences are LNHNV and YYDKDF (reference sequence).